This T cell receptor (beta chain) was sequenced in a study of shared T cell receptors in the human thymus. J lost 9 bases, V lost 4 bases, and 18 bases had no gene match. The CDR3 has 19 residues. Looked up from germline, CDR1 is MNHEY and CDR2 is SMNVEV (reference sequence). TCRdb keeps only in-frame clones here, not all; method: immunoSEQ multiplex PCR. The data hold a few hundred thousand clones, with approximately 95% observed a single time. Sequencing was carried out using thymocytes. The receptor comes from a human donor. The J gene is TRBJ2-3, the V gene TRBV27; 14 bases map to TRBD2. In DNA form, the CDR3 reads TGTGCCAGCAGTTCCGGGACTAGCGGGAGTCCGGGGGAGAGGAGGACGCAGTATTTT. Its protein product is CASSSGTSGSPGERRTQYF.